Listed below are T cell receptor beta chains from one sample, sequenced in a study of identical twins. TCRdb re-analysed the 5' RACE reads in MiXCR, keeping a single row per CDR3 protein. Of around 220,000 distinct CDR3 sequences listed, over 11% are singletons. Sequencing input: memory (CD45RO+) T cells sorted from blood. All receptors come from a woman younger than 35 in good health. CDR3s include the opening cysteine and the closing phenylalanine or tryptophan. D genes are given only for firm matches. A row's size may be missing; if present it is once, few, many or a size class.

cdr3_aa cdr3_nt clone_size j_call d_call v_call
CASSLKDPTNYGYTF TGCGCCAGCAGCTTGAAAGACCCGACTAACTATGGCTACACCTTC few TRBJ1-2 NA TRBV5-1
CASSLRVLASGEQYF TGTGCCAGCAGCTTAAGGGTACTAGCGTCGGGTGAGCAGTACTTC few TRBJ2-7 TRBD2 TRBV7-2
CASSLWGPGSEQYF TGTGCCAGCAGCTTATGGGGGCCCGGGTCCGAGCAGTACTTC few TRBJ2-7 NA TRBV7-2
CASSQGEISNQPQHF TGTGCCAGCTCCCAAGGGGAAATATCCAATCAGCCCCAGCATTTT NA TRBJ1-5 NA TRBV7-2
CSLTVNTEAFF TGCAGCTTAACAGTGAACACTGAAGCTTTCTTT many TRBJ1-1 NA TRBV29-1
CASRAGKSYEQYF TGTGCCAGCAGGGCAGGGAAATCCTACGAGCAGTACTTC few TRBJ2-7 NA TRBV12-3/TRBV12-4
CSASGTGGLRDTQYF TGCAGTGCTAGCGGGACAGGGGGCTTGCGAGATACGCAGTATTTT NA TRBJ2-3 TRBD1 TRBV20-1
CSPTNQETQYF TGCAGTCCGACGAACCAAGAGACCCAGTACTTC few TRBJ2-5 NA TRBV20-1
CASSSAGDVETQYF TGTGCCAGCAGTTCGGCGGGAGACGTGGAGACCCAGTACTTC few TRBJ2-5 TRBD2 TRBV27
CASSYPGPMNTEAFF TGTGCCAGCAGTTACCCGGGTCCCATGAACACTGAAGCTTTCTTT NA TRBJ1-1 NA TRBV6-2/TRBV6-3
CASSDVLAGAYNEQFF TGTGCCAGCAGTGACGTTCTAGCGGGAGCCTACAATGAGCAGTTCTTC NA TRBJ2-1 TRBD2 TRBV25-1
CASSLVGVPDTQYF TGTGCCAGCAGCTTGGTAGGAGTCCCAGATACGCAGTATTTT few TRBJ2-3 NA TRBV5-6
CASMRDRGTEAFF TGTGCCAGCATGCGGGACAGGGGGACTGAAGCTTTCTTT few TRBJ1-1 TRBD1 TRBV27
CASSLFTGAEQFF TGTGCCAGCAGCTTGTTCACAGGGGCTGAGCAGTTCTTC NA TRBJ2-1 TRBD1 TRBV7-6
CASSLGGGAFNEQFF TGCGCCAGCAGCTTGGGCGGGGGGGCCTTCAATGAGCAGTTCTTC few TRBJ2-1 TRBD2 TRBV5-1
CASSRGSQDSPLHF TGTGCCAGCAGCCGGGGAAGCCAGGATTCACCCCTCCACTTT few TRBJ1-6 NA TRBV3-1
CASSQDRARQFF TGTGCCAGCAGCCAAGACCGGGCACGACAGTTCTTC few TRBJ2-1 NA TRBV3-1
CASRPGTGNTGELFF TGTGCCAGCAGACCCGGGACAGGGAACACCGGGGAGCTGTTTTTT NA TRBJ2-2 TRBD1 TRBV11-3
CASSLRQGNQPQHF TGTGCCAGCAGCCTAAGACAGGGGAATCAGCCCCAGCATTTT NA TRBJ1-5 TRBD1 TRBV6-1
CATLAGLITGELFF TGTGCCACCCTGGCGGGACTTATCACCGGGGAGCTGTTTTTT NA TRBJ2-2 NA TRBV6-2/TRBV6-3
CASSLGGRAQYF TGTGCCAGCAGCTTGGGAGGGAGAGCGCAGTATTTT NA TRBJ2-3 NA TRBV5-6
CASSVAPVMNTEAFF TGTGCCAGCAGCGTAGCGCCAGTCATGAACACTGAAGCTTTCTTT few TRBJ1-1 NA TRBV9
CASSPKLDSIGGELFF TGTGCCAGCAGCCCGAAACTAGATTCCATCGGCGGGGAGCTGTTTTTT few TRBJ2-2 NA TRBV4-2
CAISPAGTGVYTEAFF TGTGCCATCAGCCCCGCCGGGACAGGGGTTTACACTGAAGCTTTCTTT NA TRBJ1-1 TRBD1 TRBV10-3
CASSFVGLQETQYF TGCGCCAGCAGCTTTGTAGGTCTCCAAGAGACCCAGTACTTC NA TRBJ2-5 NA TRBV5-1
CASSLRGRSDNEQFF TGTGCCAGCAGCTTAAGGGGGCGCAGCGACAATGAGCAGTTCTTC many TRBJ2-1 TRBD1 TRBV7-2
CASSKLGLGGGAGPEQYF TGTGCCAGCAGCAAACTAGGGCTGGGAGGGGGCGCTGGACCCGAGCAGTACTTC NA TRBJ2-7 NA TRBV12-3/TRBV12-4
CASSRVRLSYYEQYF TGTGCCAGCAGCCGGGTGCGACTTTCCTACTACGAGCAGTACTTC NA TRBJ2-7 NA TRBV11-2
CASSLEGDRIYGYTF TGCGCCAGCAGCTTGGAGGGGGACAGGATCTATGGCTACACCTTC many TRBJ1-2 TRBD1 TRBV5-1
CSARQSLYEQYF TGCAGTGCTAGACAGTCCCTATACGAGCAGTACTTC few TRBJ2-7 NA TRBV20-1
CASSPRLAGRSYNEQFF TGCGCCAGCAGCCCCCGACTAGCGGGACGCTCCTACAATGAGCAGTTCTTC few TRBJ2-1 TRBD2 TRBV5-1
CASEISGTPNGGYTF TGTGCCAGCGAGATTTCCGGGACACCAAACGGTGGCTACACCTTC few TRBJ1-2 NA TRBV7-9
CSAARTWGTEAFF TGCAGTGCAGCCCGGACATGGGGCACTGAAGCTTTCTTT NA TRBJ1-1 NA TRBV20-1
CASSVPGSNQPQHF TGCGCCAGCAGTGTTCCGGGAAGTAATCAGCCCCAGCATTTT NA TRBJ1-5 NA TRBV10-1
CASSTGPNTEAFF TGTGCCAGCTCAACCGGACCAAACACTGAAGCTTTCTTT many TRBJ1-1 NA TRBV18
CASSLGTAWYQETQYF TGTGCCAGCAGCTTGGGGACAGCTTGGTACCAAGAGACCCAGTACTTC NA TRBJ2-5 NA TRBV5-4
CASSPRARQDNEQFF TGTGCCAGCTCACCCAGGGCTCGGCAGGACAATGAGCAGTTCTTC NA TRBJ2-1 NA TRBV18
CASTGGHRGEQYF TGTGCCAGTACAGGGGGTCATAGAGGGGAGCAGTACTTC NA TRBJ2-7 TRBD1 TRBV6-1
CSARLAGGNEQFF TGCAGTGCTAGACTAGCGGGGGGTAATGAGCAGTTCTTC NA TRBJ2-1 TRBD2 TRBV20-1
CASSLIGGWNTEAFF TGCGCCAGCAGCTTGATAGGGGGCTGGAACACTGAAGCTTTCTTT NA TRBJ1-1 TRBD1 TRBV5-1
CASSLLQGTEAFF TGTGCCAGCAGCTTATTACAGGGAACTGAAGCTTTCTTT many TRBJ1-1 NA TRBV7-3
CASSTKAATDTQYF TGCGCCAGCAGCACGAAGGCAGCTACAGATACGCAGTATTTT NA TRBJ2-3 NA TRBV5-1
CASSEGFTTRYQETQYF TGTGCCAGCAGTGAAGGTTTTACTACCCGGTACCAAGAGACCCAGTACTTC NA TRBJ2-5 NA TRBV6-1
CASSQDPSGIYNEQFF TGCGCCAGCAGCCAAGACCCTAGCGGAATCTACAATGAGCAGTTCTTC NA TRBJ2-1 TRBD2 TRBV4-3
CASRMGAGENPGYTF TGTGCCAGCAGGATGGGGGCAGGGGAGAACCCTGGCTACACCTTC few TRBJ1-2 NA TRBV6-1
CASCQGGTGELFF TGTGCCAGCTGCCAGGGCGGCACCGGGGAGCTGTTTTTT few TRBJ2-2 NA TRBV12-3/TRBV12-4
CASSIASGGAYNEQFF TGTGCCAGTAGTATCGCTAGCGGGGGGGCGTACAATGAGCAGTTCTTC NA TRBJ2-1 TRBD2 TRBV19
CASSRDEKLFF TGTGCCAGCAGCCGGGACGAAAAACTGTTTTTT few TRBJ1-4 NA TRBV7-9
CASSPGYGRAWETQYF TGTGCCAGCAGCCCTGGGTACGGGAGGGCATGGGAGACCCAGTACTTC few TRBJ2-5 TRBD2 TRBV5-6
CASSVFLAGYNEQFF TGTGCCAGCAGCGTTTTTCTAGCGGGTTACAATGAGCAGTTCTTC NA TRBJ2-1 TRBD2 TRBV9
CASRLQGATEAFF TGTGCCAGCAGGTTACAGGGGGCCACTGAAGCTTTCTTT many TRBJ1-1 TRBD1 TRBV3-1
CSASTGTYGYTF TGCAGTGCTAGTACCGGAACCTATGGCTACACCTTC NA TRBJ1-2 NA TRBV20-1
CASSVSTGHTEAFF TGTGCCAGCAGCGTATCGACAGGACACACTGAAGCTTTCTTT few TRBJ1-1 NA TRBV9